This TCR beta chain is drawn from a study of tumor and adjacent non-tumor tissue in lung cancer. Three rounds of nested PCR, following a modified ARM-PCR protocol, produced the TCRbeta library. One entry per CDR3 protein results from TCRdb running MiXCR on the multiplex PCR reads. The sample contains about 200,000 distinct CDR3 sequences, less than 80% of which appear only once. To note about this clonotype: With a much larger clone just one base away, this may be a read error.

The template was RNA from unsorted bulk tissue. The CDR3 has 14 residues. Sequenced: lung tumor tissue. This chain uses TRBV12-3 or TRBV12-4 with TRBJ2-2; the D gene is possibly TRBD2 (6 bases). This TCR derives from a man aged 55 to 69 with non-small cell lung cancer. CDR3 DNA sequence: TGTGCCTGCAGTTTCGTCGGGGGCACCGGGGAGCTGTTTTTT. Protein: CACSFVGGTGELFF.